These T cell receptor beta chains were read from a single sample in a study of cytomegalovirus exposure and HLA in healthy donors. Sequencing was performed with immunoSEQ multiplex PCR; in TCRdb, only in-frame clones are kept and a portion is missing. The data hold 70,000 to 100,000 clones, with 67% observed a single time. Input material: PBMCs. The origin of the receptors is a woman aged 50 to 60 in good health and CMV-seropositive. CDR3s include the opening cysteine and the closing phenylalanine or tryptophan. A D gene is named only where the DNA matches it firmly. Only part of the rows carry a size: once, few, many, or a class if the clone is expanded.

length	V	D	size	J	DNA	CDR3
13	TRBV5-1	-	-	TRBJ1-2	TGCGCCAGCAGCTTGACAGGGTTCTCTGACTACACCTTC	CASSLTGFSDYTF
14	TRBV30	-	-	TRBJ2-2	TGTGCCTGGAGTTCGGAGGGGCTCACCGGGGAGCTGTTTTTT	CAWSSEGLTGELFF
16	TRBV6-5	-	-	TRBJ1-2	TGTGCCAGCAGTTCCGGGACGGGGGACCTTAACTATGGCTACACCTTC	CASSSGTGDLNYGYTF
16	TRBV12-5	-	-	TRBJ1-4	TGTGCTAGTGGTTTGGTCTCCGGGACAATTAATGAAAAACTGTTTTTT	CASGLVSGTINEKLFF
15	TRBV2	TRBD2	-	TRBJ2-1	TGTGCCAGCAGTGAAATCAGCGGGGGGGACAATGAGCAGTTCTTC	CASSEISGGDNEQFF
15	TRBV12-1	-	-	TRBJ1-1	TGTGCCAGCAGCTGGACAGGGGGCGCGAACACTGAAGCTTTCTTT	CASSWTGGANTEAFF
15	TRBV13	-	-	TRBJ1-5	TGTGCCAGCAGCTTAGGCCGGGCGGGGGACCAGCCCCAGCATTTT	CASSLGRAGDQPQHF
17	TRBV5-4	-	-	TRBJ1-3	TGTGCCAGCAGCCGCAACCGGGGCGGGGGGCCTGGAAACACCATATATTTT	CASSRNRGGGPGNTIYF
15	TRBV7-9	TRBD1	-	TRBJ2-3	TGTGCCAGCAGCCAAGGGGGCGAAGGCACAGATACGCAGTATTTT	CASSQGGEGTDTQYF
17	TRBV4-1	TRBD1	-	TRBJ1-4	TGCGCCAGCAGCCATCCAAGGACAGGGGTAACTAATGAAAAACTGTTTTTT	CASSHPRTGVTNEKLFF
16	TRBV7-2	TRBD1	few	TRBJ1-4	TGTGCCAGCAGCGACTACTCCGGGACAGGGGATGAAAAACTGTTTTTT	CASSDYSGTGDEKLFF
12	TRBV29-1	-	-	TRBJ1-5	TGCAGCGTTGAGGCAGACAATCAGCCCCAGCACTTT	CSVEADNQPQHF
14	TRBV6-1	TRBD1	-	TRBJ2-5	TGTGCCGGAAGGGACAGGGGACAACAAGAGACCCAGTACTTC	CAGRDRGQQETQYF
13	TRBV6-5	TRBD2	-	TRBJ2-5	TGTGCCAGCAGTTCTAGCGGGGGAAAGACCCAGTACTTC	CASSSSGGKTQYF
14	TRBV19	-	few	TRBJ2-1	TGTGCCACAGTACTAGCTTCGGCCTACAATGAGCAGTTCTTC	CATVLASAYNEQFF
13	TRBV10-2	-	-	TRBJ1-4	TGCGCCAGCACCAGGACAGCGGGAGAAAAACTGTTTTTT	CASTRTAGEKLFF
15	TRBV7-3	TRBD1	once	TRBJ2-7	TGTGCCAGCAGCTTAACGGGGACAGGGGGACACGAGCAGTACTTC	CASSLTGTGGHEQYF
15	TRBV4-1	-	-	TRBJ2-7	TGCGCCAGCAGCCTTTCCTCATTCAGGGTCTGGGAGCAGTACTTC	CASSLSSFRVWEQYF
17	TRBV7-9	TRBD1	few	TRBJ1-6	TGTGCCAGCAGCTCAGGGGGTCGGGACAGCCTTAATTCACCCCTCCACTTT	CASSSGGRDSLNSPLHF
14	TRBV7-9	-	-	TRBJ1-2	TGTGCCAGCAGCTTAGCCGGGGGGAGGGATGGCTACACCTTC	CASSLAGGRDGYTF
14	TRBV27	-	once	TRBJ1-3	TGTGCCAGCTATAGACGGGGAGCTGAAATCCCCATATATTTT	CASYRRGAEIPIYF
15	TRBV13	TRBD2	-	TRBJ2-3	TGTGCCAGCAGCACCCGGACTAGCAGCGCAGATACGCAGTATTTT	CASSTRTSSADTQYF
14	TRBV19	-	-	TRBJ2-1	TGTGCCAGTAGAAAGTCAGGCTCCTACAATGAGCAGTTCTTC	CASRKSGSYNEQFF
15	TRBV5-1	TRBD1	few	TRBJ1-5	TGCGCCAGCAGCTTGGACAGGGGGCAGAATCAGCCCCAGCATTTT	CASSLDRGQNQPQHF
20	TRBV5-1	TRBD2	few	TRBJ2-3	TGCGCCAGCAGCTCCCCTACAGTGGTAGCGGGGGCCGTTAGCACAGATACGCAGTATTTT	CASSSPTVVAGAVSTDTQYF
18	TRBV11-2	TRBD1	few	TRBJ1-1	TGTGCCAGCAGTATGAATATGGGACAGGCTGGGGGGGACACTGAAGCTTTCTTT	CASSMNMGQAGGDTEAFF
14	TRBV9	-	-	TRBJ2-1	TGTGCCAGCAGCGTAGTTGGGGGGAACAATGAGCAGTTCTTC	CASSVVGGNNEQFF
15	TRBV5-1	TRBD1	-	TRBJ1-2	TGCGCCAGCAGCTTGGTAACAGGGGGTAACTATGGCTACACCTTC	CASSLVTGGNYGYTF
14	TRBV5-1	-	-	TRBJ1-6	TGCGCCAGCAGACCAGACAGTACAGTTTCACCCCCCCACTTT	CASRPDSTVSPPHF
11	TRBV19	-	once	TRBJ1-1	TGTGCCAGTAGTATGGCGGGTACGGCTTTCTTT	CASSMAGTAFF
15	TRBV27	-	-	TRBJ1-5	TGTGCCAGCAGTTTGTACTACGGGGACAATCAGCCCCAGCATTTT	CASSLYYGDNQPQHF
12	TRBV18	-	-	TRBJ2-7	TGTGCCAGCTCACCAGGAGGGTACGAGCAGTACTTC	CASSPGGYEQYF
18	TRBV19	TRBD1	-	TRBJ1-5	TGTGCCAGTAGTCAACCGGACAGGGGCCAAAGACCCAATCAGCCCCAGCATTTT	CASSQPDRGQRPNQPQHF
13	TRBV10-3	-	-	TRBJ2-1	TGTGCCATCAAGGAGAACCTAAACAATGAGCAGTTCTTC	CAIKENLNNEQFF
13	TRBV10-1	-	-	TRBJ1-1	TGCGCCAGCAGTGAACAGGGCGTCACTGAAGCTTTCTTT	CASSEQGVTEAFF
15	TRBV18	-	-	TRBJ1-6	TGTGCCAGCTCGTCTCAGACTAATATAGATTCACCCCTCCACTTT	CASSSQTNIDSPLHF
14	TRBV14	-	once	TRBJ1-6	TGTGCCAGCAGCCAGGGACAACAACTTTCACCCCTCCACTTT	CASSQGQQLSPLHF
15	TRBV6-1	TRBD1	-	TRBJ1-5	TGTGCCAGCAGTGAAGTAAGGGGGCTTGATCAGCCCCAGCATTTT	CASSEVRGLDQPQHF
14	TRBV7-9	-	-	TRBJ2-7	TGTGCCAGCAGCTCGAGTCGAGGGCGAGGCGAGCAGTACTTC	CASSSSRGRGEQYF
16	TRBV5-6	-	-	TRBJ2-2	TGTGCCAGCAGTTACGGGGGGCCCTCGAGGACCGGGGAGCTGTTTTTT	CASSYGGPSRTGELFF
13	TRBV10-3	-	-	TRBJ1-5	TGTGCCATCAGTGATACAGAGGGACAGCCCCAGCATTTT	CAISDTEGQPQHF
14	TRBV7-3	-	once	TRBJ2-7	TGTGCCAGCAGCTTAGGGAACGGGGTCCACGAGCAGTACTTC	CASSLGNGVHEQYF
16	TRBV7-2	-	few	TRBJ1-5	TGTGCCAGCAGCTTAATGAACTTCTATAGCAATCAGCCCCAGCATTTT	CASSLMNFYSNQPQHF
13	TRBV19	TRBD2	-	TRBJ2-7	TGTGCCAGTAGGGGGAGGGCTTCCTACGAGCAGTACTTC	CASRGRASYEQYF
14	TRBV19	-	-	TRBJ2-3	TGTGCCAGTAGTATTTCTTGGACACACGATACGCAGTATTTT	CASSISWTHDTQYF
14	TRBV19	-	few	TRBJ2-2	TGTGCCAGTAGTATCGACAAAGGGGCCGGGGAGCTGTTTTTT	CASSIDKGAGELFF
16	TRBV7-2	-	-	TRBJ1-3	TGTGCCAGCAGCTTAGCGGGAGTGAACGCTGGAAACACCGTATATTTT	CASSLAGVNAGNTVYF
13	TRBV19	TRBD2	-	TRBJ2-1	TGTGCCAGTCTCGACGCGGGGGACAATGAGCAGTTCTTC	CASLDAGDNEQFF